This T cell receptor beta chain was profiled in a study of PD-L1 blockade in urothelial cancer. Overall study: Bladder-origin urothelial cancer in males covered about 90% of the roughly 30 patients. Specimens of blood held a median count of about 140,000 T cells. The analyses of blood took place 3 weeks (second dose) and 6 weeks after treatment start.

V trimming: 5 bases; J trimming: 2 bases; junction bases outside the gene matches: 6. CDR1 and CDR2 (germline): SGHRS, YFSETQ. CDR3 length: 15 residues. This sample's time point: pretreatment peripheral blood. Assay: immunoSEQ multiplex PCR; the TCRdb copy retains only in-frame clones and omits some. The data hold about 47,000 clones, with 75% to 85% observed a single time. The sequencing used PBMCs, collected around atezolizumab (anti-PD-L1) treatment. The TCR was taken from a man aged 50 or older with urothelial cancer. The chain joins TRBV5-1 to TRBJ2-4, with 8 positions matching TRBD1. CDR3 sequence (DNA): TGCGCCAGCAGACCAACAGGGGGTTCCAAAAACATTCAGTACTTC. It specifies CASRPTGGSKNIQYF.